The clone carrying this TCR beta chain was counted between two and nine times. Its target is not known. Trimming shortened V by 0 bases and J by 4 bases, and 9 bases separated the two germline ends. Looked up from germline, CDR1 is MNHEY and CDR2 is SVGAGI. CDR3 length: 14 amino acids. These data belong to a study of T-cell memory formation after mild COVID-19. General observations from the study: Clones that shrank (day 15 to 85) were balanced CD4/CD8, whereas later expanders leaned CD4+. Some SARS-CoV-2-responding clones were already detected in memory before infection. Mostly located in CM and EM were contracting CD4+ clones, with contracting CD8+ clones located in EMRA. Specificity for SARS-CoV-2 was not confirmed among the second-wave clones peaking on day 37.

TCRdb re-called the 5' RACE reads through MiXCR, storing one row per CDR3 protein. The table records 550,000 to 650,000 distinct CDR3 sequences, roughly 17% of them present only once. V and J are TRBV6-5 and TRBJ1-1, with D possibly TRBD1 on 6 matching bases. What was sequenced was PBMCs or a T cell subset sorted from them (not recorded which). This TCR was recovered from an adult woman who had mild COVID-19 (a few samples of this study predate the infection). Cell type and time point are not known. The chain's CDR3 is CASSYSRTATEAFF. In DNA, the CDR3 is TGTGCCAGCAGTTACTCCCGGACAGCCACTGAAGCTTTCTTT.